These 7 T cell receptor beta chains were sequenced from one sample in a study of cytomegalovirus exposure and HLA in healthy donors. This PCR relied on a set of 60 Vbeta primers and 13 Jbeta primers. The method was immunoSEQ multiplex PCR; TCRdb's version includes in-frame clones alone and lacks a portion of them. The sample holds 120,000 or so clones, 77% seen once. What was sequenced was PBMCs. These receptors came from a human donor in good health.

The chain has TRBV5-1 and TRBJ2-1; 8 bases align to TRBD2. Losses at the gene ends were 5 bases for V and 9 bases for J; bases not matched to a gene: 19. CDR1 and CDR2 from the germline V gene are SGHRS and YFSETQ. The CDR3 loop spans 17 amino acids. The CDR3 region is CASRQLGAGERVGEQFF. For the CDR3, the DNA is TGCGCCAGCAGACAACTGGGAGCGGGAGAAAGAGTAGGTGAGCAGTTCTTC.

The chain links TRBV5-4 to TRBJ2-2; D gene ambiguous. Trimming left V 6 bases short and J 1 base short, with 16 bases between. Germline CDR1 reads SGHNT; CDR2 reads YYREEE (reference sequence). This CDR3 is 16 amino acids long. The CDR3 DNA sequence: TGTGCCAGCACCCTAAATGGCGGCGGGAACACCGGGGAGCTGTTTTTT. The encoded protein is CASTLNGGGNTGELFF.

This chain joins TRBV25-1 and TRBJ1-1, with a weak D call TRBD1 (5 bases). This CDR3 contains 16 residues. Germline CDR1 MGHDK, CDR2 SYGVNS. V was cut by 3 bases and J by 5 bases, with 19 bases left in between. The CDR3 DNA reads as TGTGCCAGCAGTGAGGATAGATGGACACTCGGGACTGAAGCTTTCTTT. Amino acid sequence: CASSEDRWTLGTEAFF.

This clone was seen a few times. The rearrangement joins TRBV19 to TRBJ2-7, with 8 positions matching TRBD1. This CDR3 comprises 16 residues. V was pared by 6 bases and J by 1 base, with 11 bases of the junction left unmatched. CDR1 and CDR2 (germline): LNHDA, SQIVND (reference sequence). CDR3 amino acids: CASSLGAGQASYEQYF. The CDR3 DNA follows: TGTGCCAGTAGCCTAGGTGCGGGACAGGCGTCCTACGAGCAGTACTTC.

This chain uses TRBV6-4 with TRBJ1-2, with 7 positions matching TRBD1. V was clipped by 3 bases and J by 8 bases; unmatched bases: 12. The germline V gene encodes CDR1 MRHNA and CDR2 SNTAGT. The CDR3 is 15 amino acids. As DNA, the CDR3 is TGTGCCAGCAGTGAGGCAACGACAGGGAAGGTCGGCTACACCTTC. Translation gives CASSEATTGKVGYTF.

V and J are TRBV10-1 and TRBJ2-7; 9 bases are shared with TRBD2. The V gene end was trimmed by 5 bases and the J gene end by 3 bases; junction bases not matched to a gene: 8. From germline, CDR1 is WNHNN and CDR2 SYGVQD (reference sequence). The CDR3 length is 15 residues. In nucleotides, the CDR3 is TGCGCCAGCAGTCCTTCTAGCGGGGCCATCTACGAGCAGTACTTC. Residues: CASSPSSGAIYEQYF.

Concerning this clone itself: The junction does not match germline at one end; this may be a read error. This chain uses TRBV18 with TRBJ2-7; TRBD1 agrees at 7 bases. This CDR3 has 16 residues. Germline V gene lookup returns CDR1 KGHSH and CDR2 LQKENI. Written as DNA, the CDR3 is TGTGCCAGCTCACCACTAGGGGGCGGTAATACCTATGAGCAGTACTTC. It codes for CASSPLGGGNTYEQYF.